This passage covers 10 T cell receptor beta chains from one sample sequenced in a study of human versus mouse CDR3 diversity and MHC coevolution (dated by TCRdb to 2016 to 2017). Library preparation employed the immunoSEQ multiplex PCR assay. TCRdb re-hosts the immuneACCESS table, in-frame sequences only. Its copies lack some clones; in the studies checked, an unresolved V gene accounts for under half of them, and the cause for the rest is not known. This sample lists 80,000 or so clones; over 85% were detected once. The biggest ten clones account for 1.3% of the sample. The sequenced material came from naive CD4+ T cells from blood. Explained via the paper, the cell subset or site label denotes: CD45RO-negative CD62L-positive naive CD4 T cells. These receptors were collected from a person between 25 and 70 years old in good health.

CDR3 residues: CASSYETGGLYEQYF. CDR3 nucleotide sequence: TGTGCCAGCAGTTACGAGACAGGGGGCCTCTACGAGCAGTACTTC. The gene calls are TRBV6-5 and TRBJ2-7, with TRBD1 matching 10 bases. CDR1 and CDR2 (germline): MNHEY, SVGAGI. Trimming took 2 bases from V and 3 from J; bases not matched to a gene: 4. This CDR3 region has 15 residues.

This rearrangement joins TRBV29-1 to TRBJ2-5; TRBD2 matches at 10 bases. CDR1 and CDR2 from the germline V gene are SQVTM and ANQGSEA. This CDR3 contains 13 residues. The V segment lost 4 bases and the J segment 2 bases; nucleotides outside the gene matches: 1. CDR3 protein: CSVALAGQETQYF. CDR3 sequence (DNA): TGCAGCGTTGCACTAGCGGGACAAGAGACCCAGTACTTC.

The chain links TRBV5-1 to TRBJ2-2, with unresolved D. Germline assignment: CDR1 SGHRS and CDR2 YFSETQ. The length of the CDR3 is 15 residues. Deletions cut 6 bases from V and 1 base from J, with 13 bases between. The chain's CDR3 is CASTPIPRNTGELFF. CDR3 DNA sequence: TGCGCCAGCACGCCAATACCCAGGAACACCGGGGAGCTGTTTTTT. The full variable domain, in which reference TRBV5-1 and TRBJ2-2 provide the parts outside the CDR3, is KAGVTQTPRYLIKTRGQQVTLSCSPISGHRSVSWYQQTPGQGLQFLFEYFSETQRNKGNFPGRFSGRQFSNSRSEMNVSTLELGDSALYLCASTPIPRNTGELFFGEGSRLTVL.

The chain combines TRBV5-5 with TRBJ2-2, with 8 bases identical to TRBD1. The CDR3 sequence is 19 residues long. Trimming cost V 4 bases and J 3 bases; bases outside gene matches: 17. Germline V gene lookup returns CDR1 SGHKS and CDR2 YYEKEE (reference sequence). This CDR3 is CASSLRYPQGVEDTGELFF. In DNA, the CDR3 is TGTGCCAGCAGCCTCAGATATCCACAGGGGGTAGAGGACACCGGGGAGCTGTTTTTT.

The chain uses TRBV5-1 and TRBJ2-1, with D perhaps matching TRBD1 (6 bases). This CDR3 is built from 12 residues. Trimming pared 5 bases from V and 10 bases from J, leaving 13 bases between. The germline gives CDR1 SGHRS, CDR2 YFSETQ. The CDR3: CASRTGFEEQFF. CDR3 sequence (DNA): TGCGCCAGCAGGACAGGTTTCGAGGAGCAGTTCTTC.

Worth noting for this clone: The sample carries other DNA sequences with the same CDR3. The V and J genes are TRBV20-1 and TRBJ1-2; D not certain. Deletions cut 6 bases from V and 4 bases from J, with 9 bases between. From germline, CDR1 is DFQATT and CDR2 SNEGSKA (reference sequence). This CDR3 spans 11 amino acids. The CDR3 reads CSAPGGYGYTF. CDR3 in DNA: TGCAGTGCCCCCGGAGGCTATGGCTACACCTTC.

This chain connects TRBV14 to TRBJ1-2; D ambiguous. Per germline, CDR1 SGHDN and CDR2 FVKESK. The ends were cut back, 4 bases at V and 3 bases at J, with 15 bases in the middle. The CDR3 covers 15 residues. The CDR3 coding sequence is TGTGCCAGCAGCCGTGTCGGACTGACCGACTATGGCTACACCTTC. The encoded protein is CASSRVGLTDYGYTF.

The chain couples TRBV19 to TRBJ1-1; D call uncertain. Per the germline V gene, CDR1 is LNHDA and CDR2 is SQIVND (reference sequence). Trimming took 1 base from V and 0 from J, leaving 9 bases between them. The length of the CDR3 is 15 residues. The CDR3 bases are TGTGCCAGTAGTATAGGGAGGCGTCTGAACACTGAAGCTTTCTTT. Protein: CASSIGRRLNTEAFF.

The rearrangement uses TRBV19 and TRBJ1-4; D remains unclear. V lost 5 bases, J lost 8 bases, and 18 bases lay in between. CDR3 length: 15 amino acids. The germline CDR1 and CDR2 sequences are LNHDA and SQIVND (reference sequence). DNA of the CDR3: TGTGCCAGTAGTGGAGGGAGGGAAGTGAAGGAAAAACTGTTTTTT. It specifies CASSGGREVKEKLFF.

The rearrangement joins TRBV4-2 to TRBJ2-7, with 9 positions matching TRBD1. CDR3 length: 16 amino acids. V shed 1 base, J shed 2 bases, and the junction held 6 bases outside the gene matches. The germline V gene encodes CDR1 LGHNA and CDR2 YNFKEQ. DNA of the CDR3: TGTGCCAGCAGCCAAGGTGGGACAGGGAGGGCCTACGAGCAGTACTTC. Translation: CASSQGGTGRAYEQYF.